Listed here are 29 T cell receptor beta chains from one sample, sequenced in a study of cytomegalovirus exposure and HLA in healthy donors. Measured with immunoSEQ multiplex PCR; TCRdb has only the in-frame clones, and not every one. The data show 150,000 to 200,000 clones, with about nine tenths seen just once and 6% to 8.5% held by the top ten. The sample was PBMCs. Receptors originate from a man aged 25-40 years in good health and CMV-seropositive.

This rearrangement joins TRBV7-2 to TRBJ2-5; 7 bases agree with TRBD2. From germline, CDR1 is SGHTA and CDR2 FQGNSA. The CDR3 runs to 14 residues. After removal of 3 bases from V and 0 bases from J, the junction contained 1 base not matched to a gene. The CDR3 protein is CASSLGGYQETQYF. The CDR3 DNA is TGTGCCAGCAGCTTGGGAGGGTACCAAGAGACCCAGTACTTC.

The genes are TRBV27 and TRBJ2-7; no reliable D call. V lost 4 bases and J 1 base, leaving 8 bases between the germline ends. Germline-derived CDR1 and CDR2 are MNHEY and SMNVEV (reference sequence). CDR3 size: 13 residues. The DNA of the CDR3 is TGTGCCAGCAGTTGGCGGCAATCCTACGAGCAGTACTTC. It is translated as CASSWRQSYEQYF.

V and J are TRBV2 and TRBJ2-5; a possible D gene is TRBD1 (6 bases). Germline CDR1 is SNHLY and CDR2 is FYNNEI. This CDR3 is 14 amino acids long. Trimming shortened V by 6 bases and J by 7 bases, and 18 bases separated the two germline ends. The chain's CDR3 is CASSYGQPRGTQYF. In nucleotides, the CDR3 is TGTGCCAGCAGCTACGGACAGCCGAGGGGGACCCAGTACTTC.

CDR3 protein: CASSVGDRGLPQHF. The DNA of the CDR3 is TGTGCCAGCAGCGTAGGGGACAGGGGGTTGCCCCAGCATTTT. The chain carries TRBV9 and TRBJ1-5, with TRBD1 matching 11 bases. The junction had 2 bases not matched to a gene; V was cut back by 0 bases and J by 9 bases. The length of the CDR3 is 14 residues. Germline values: CDR1 SGDLS, CDR2 YYNGEE.

The gene calls are TRBV20-1 and TRBJ1-2; no clear D. Trimming removed 5 bases from V and 8 bases from J, with 12 bases in between. CDR1 is DFQATT and CDR2 is SNEGSKA in the germline V gene (reference sequence). The CDR3 is 11 amino acids. This chain's CDR3 is CSAPGPRGYTF. In DNA, the CDR3 is TGCAGTGCTCCCGGGCCTAGGGGCTACACCTTC.

CDR3 sequence: CAWNLLGGADTQYF. The CDR3 coding sequence is TGTGCCTGGAACCTTCTGGGGGGGGCAGATACGCAGTATTTT. The chain links TRBV30 to TRBJ2-3, with 7 bases lining up with TRBD2. There are 14 residues in the CDR3. Germline V gene data show CDR1 as GTSNPN and CDR2 as SVGIG (reference sequence). V was clipped by 4 bases and J by 4 bases; unmatched bases: 8.

A single count supports this clone. The chain is built from TRBV18 and TRBJ1-4; no definite D call. Trimming pared 3 bases from V and 4 bases from J, leaving 15 bases between. CDR1 and CDR2 from the germline V gene are KGHSH and LQKENI. CDR3 length equals 16 residues. As DNA, the CDR3 is TGTGCCAGCTCACCGGGCGGTGGAGGCGGTAATGAAAAACTGTTTTTT. Its translation is CASSPGGGGGNEKLFF.

This chain links TRBV7-2 with TRBJ1-2; 8 nucleotides agree with TRBD1. This CDR3 region has 14 residues. With V trimmed by 5 bases and J by 7 bases, 9 bases remained unmatched. Germline CDR1 SGHTA, CDR2 FQGNSA. CDR3 amino acids: CASSQTGTGSGYTF. The CDR3 nucleotides read TGTGCCAGCAGCCAGACCGGGACAGGCAGTGGCTACACCTTC.

This clone was observed a handful of times. The junction and the germline gene differ at one end; a read error may be behind it. The chain joins TRBV30 to TRBJ1-1, with D unresolved. CDR3 size: 12 residues. The germline V gene has CDR1 GTSNPN and CDR2 SVGIG (reference sequence). The CDR3 DNA sequence: TGTGCCGGGAGCACTACGAACACTGAAGCTTTCTTT. It encodes CAGSTTNTEAFF.

The V call is TRBV21-1, the J call TRBJ1-2; the table assigns TRBD1, which was not confirmed against the DNA. TRBV21-1 is tagged as a pseudogene. The CDR3 runs 14 residues. The CDR3 here is CASSKVDRNYGYTF. The CDR3 bases are TGTGCCAGCAGCAAAGTTGACAGGAACTATGGCTACACCTTC.

The rearrangement uses TRBV19 and TRBJ1-1; 8 positions agree with TRBD1. The CDR3 is 16 amino acids. CDR1 is LNHDA and CDR2 is SQIVND in the germline V gene (reference sequence). Trimming removed 4 bases from V and 1 base from J; junction bases left unmatched: 8. The CDR3 spells CASSTTGGRANTEAFF. In DNA, the CDR3 is TGTGCCAGTAGTACCACAGGGGGAAGGGCGAACACTGAAGCTTTCTTT.

The chain combines TRBV28 with TRBJ2-7; 13 nucleotides agree with TRBD2. Germline values: CDR1 MDHEN, CDR2 SYDVKM. The length of the CDR3 is 18 residues. Trimming took 5 bases from V and 1 from J; bases not matched to a gene: 11. The CDR3: CASSTGLAGTGGSYEQYF. The CDR3 DNA is TGTGCCAGCAGTACGGGACTAGCGGGAACGGGGGGGTCCTACGAGCAGTACTTC.

The V call is TRBV7-8, the J call TRBJ1-5, with no clear D. Trimming cost V 5 bases and J 2 bases, with 10 bases left between them. Germline V gives CDR1 SGHVS, CDR2 FQNEAQ. The CDR3 spans 14 residues. The CDR3 sequence: CASSPQVGNQPQHF. The CDR3 DNA sequence: TGTGCCAGCAGCCCGCAGGTTGGCAATCAGCCCCAGCATTTT.

This chain connects TRBV2 to TRBJ2-2; 9 nucleotides align to TRBD1. CDR3 length: 15 amino acids. Germline assignment: CDR1 SNHLY and CDR2 FYNNEI. After removal of 1 base from V and 5 bases from J, the junction contained 2 bases not matched to a gene. The CDR3 DNA reads as TGTGCCAGCAGTGAAGACGGGACAGGGACCGGGGAGCTGTTTTTT. This gives the protein CASSEDGTGTGELFF.

The chain links TRBV29-1 to TRBJ1-1; D remains ambiguous. The V and J ends lost 5 bases and 4 bases respectively, with 11 bases between them. The CDR3 length is 12 residues. The germline gives CDR1 SQVTM, CDR2 ANQGSEA. The CDR3 DNA reads as TGCAGCGTTATCACTCGGGGCACTGAAGCTTTCTTT. Encoded protein: CSVITRGTEAFF.

This rearrangement joins TRBV25-1 to TRBJ1-4, with D maybe TRBD1 (5 bases). The V end was cut by 7 bases, the J end by 4 bases, with 19 bases between. This CDR3 region has 16 residues. Germline V lookup: CDR1 MGHDK, CDR2 SYGVNS. The DNA of the CDR3 is TGTGCCAGCACCGAAGATACGGGACCGTTTAATGAAAAACTGTTTTTT. Translation gives CASTEDTGPFNEKLFF.

The V call is TRBV5-6, the J call TRBJ1-5; 10 positions agree with TRBD1. The CDR3 loop spans 15 amino acids. Germline values: CDR1 SGHDT, CDR2 YYEEEE. V dropped 3 bases and J dropped 6; count of bases not matched to a gene: 6. CDR3 DNA sequence: TGTGCCAGCAGCTGGACAGGGGGTATAGGTCAGCCCCAGCATTTT. It translates to CASSWTGGIGQPQHF.

This chain links TRBV5-4 with TRBJ2-3; TRBD1 aligns across 9 bases. V shed 3 bases, J shed 5 bases, and the junction held 10 bases outside the gene matches. Germline-derived CDR1 and CDR2 are SGHNT and YYREEE (reference sequence). The CDR3 consists of 16 residues. The CDR3 is CASSSPGQGVRDTQYF. DNA for the CDR3: TGTGCCAGCAGCTCTCCGGGACAGGGTGTTAGAGATACGCAGTATTTT. The full variable domain, completed using reference TRBV5-4 and TRBJ2-3, is ETGVTQSPTHLIKTRGQQVTLRCSSQSGHNTVSWYQQALGQGPQFIFQYYREEENGRGNFPPRFSGLQFPNYSSELNVNALELDDSALYLCASSSPGQGVRDTQYFGPGTRLTVL.

This clone was seen just once. The chain links TRBV7-9 to TRBJ2-7; 11 bases match TRBD1. The germline V gene has CDR1 SEHNR and CDR2 FQNEAQ (reference sequence). V dropped 2 bases and J dropped 6; count of bases not matched to a gene: 6. The CDR3 has 15 residues. CDR3 bases: TGTGCCAGCAGCTTATCGGGGACAGGGGGTTTCGAGCAGTACTTC. Translation: CASSLSGTGGFEQYF. The variable domain in full, completed from reference TRBV7-9 and TRBJ2-7, reads DTGVSQNPRHKITKRGQNVTFRCDPISEHNRLYWYRQTLGQGPEFLTYFQNEAQLEKSRLLSDRFSAERPKGSFSTLEIQRTEQGDSAMYLCASSLSGTGGFEQYFGPGTRLTVT.

Only one count was recorded for this clone. This sample includes further DNA sequences coding for the same CDR3. The rearrangement links TRBV2 to TRBJ1-5; the match to TRBD1 covers 7 bases. This CDR3 comprises 13 residues. The J segment lost 3 bases and the V segment lost 7 bases, leaving 3 bases of the junction unmatched. CDR1 and CDR2 (germline): SNHLY, FYNNEI. The CDR3 here is CASKGQVNQPQHF. In nucleotides, the CDR3 is TGTGCCAGCAAAGGACAGGTCAATCAGCCCCAGCATTTT.

This chain joins TRBV4-3 and TRBJ2-5; 9 bases match TRBD2. The CDR3 is 16 residues long. Germline V gene sequence: CDR1 LGHNA, CDR2 YSLEER. V was clipped by 0 bases and J by 5 bases; unmatched bases: 7. The CDR3 nucleotides are TGCGCCAGCAGCCAAGATTGGGCTAGCGGGGCGGAGACCCAGTACTTC. Protein: CASSQDWASGAETQYF.

The rearrangement uses TRBV9 and TRBJ1-2, with TRBD1 as a possible D gene (5 bases). The V end lost 2 bases, the J end lost 3 bases, and 11 bases lay between the germline ends. The CDR3 totals 14 residues. CDR1 is SGDLS and CDR2 is YYNGEE in the germline V gene. CDR3 nucleotides: TGTGCCAGCAGCGTGGGGCCATTGGACTATGGCTACACCTTC. It is translated as CASSVGPLDYGYTF.

V and J are TRBV5-8 and TRBJ2-7; maybe TRBD1 (6 bases). CDR1 is SGHTS and CDR2 is YDEGEE in the germline V gene. CDR3 length: 15 residues. V was clipped by 1 base and J by 3 bases, with 14 bases between them. The CDR3 coding sequence is TGTGCCAGCAGCTTGTTTTCCGGACAGCACTACGAGCAGTACTTC. Its translation is CASSLFSGQHYEQYF.

The J gene is TRBJ2-1, the V gene TRBV11-2; 13 bases agree with TRBD2. V was clipped by 5 bases and J by 9 bases; unmatched bases: 4. Germline CDR1 and CDR2: SGHAT and FQNNGV. This CDR3 is built from 14 residues. CDR3 amino acids: CASSGLAGAGEQFF. In DNA form, the CDR3 reads TGTGCCAGCAGCGGACTAGCGGGAGCAGGTGAGCAGTTCTTC.

The chain has TRBV25-1 and TRBJ2-3; D possibly corresponds to TRBD1 (6 bases). Per the germline V gene, CDR1 is MGHDK and CDR2 is SYGVNS. V was cut by 3 bases and J by 7 bases, with 23 bases left in between. CDR3 size: 17 residues. The CDR3 protein is CASSELLGQPADNTQYF. The CDR3 DNA is TGTGCCAGCAGTGAGCTCCTCGGACAGCCGGCCGATAATACGCAGTATTTT.

CDR3 sequence reads: CASSPSSGAETQYF. CDR3 nucleotide sequence: TGTGCCAGCAGCCCAAGCAGCGGGGCGGAGACCCAGTACTTC. The chain employs TRBV13 and TRBJ2-5, with TRBD2 matching over 7 bases. The CDR3 has 14 amino acids. Per germline, CDR1 PRHDT and CDR2 FYEKMQ (reference sequence). The V gene end was trimmed by 5 bases and the J gene end by 5 bases; junction bases not matched to a gene: 8.

V is TRBV6-4 and J is TRBJ2-2; D is tentatively TRBD1 or TRBD2 (5 bases each). V lost 6 bases to trimming and J lost 2 bases, with 16 bases between them. Germline V gene sequence: CDR1 MRHNA, CDR2 SNTAGT. The CDR3 sequence is 16 residues long. CDR3 in amino acids: CASSALPGTNTGELFF. In nucleotides, the CDR3 is TGTGCCAGCAGCGCCCTACCCGGGACCAACACCGGGGAGCTGTTTTTT.

The CDR3 sequence: CAWKGQGGVYGYTF. In nucleotides, the CDR3 is TGTGCCTGGAAAGGGCAGGGAGGAGTCTATGGCTACACCTTC. The chain has TRBV30 and TRBJ1-2, with D maybe TRBD1 (5 bases). Germline V CDR1 and CDR2: GTSNPN, SVGIG (reference sequence). This CDR3 comprises 14 residues. V lost 4 bases and J lost 4, with 16 bases in between.

This sequence joins TRBV5-1 and TRBJ2-7, with 7 bases lining up with TRBD2. Germline-derived CDR1 and CDR2 are SGHRS and YFSETQ. V was pared by 4 bases and J by 3 bases, with 7 bases of the junction left unmatched. The CDR3 is 14 amino acids. The CDR3 DNA reads as TGCGCCAGCAGCCGCCGACTAGCCGACTACGAGCAGTACTTC. This gives the protein CASSRRLADYEQYF.